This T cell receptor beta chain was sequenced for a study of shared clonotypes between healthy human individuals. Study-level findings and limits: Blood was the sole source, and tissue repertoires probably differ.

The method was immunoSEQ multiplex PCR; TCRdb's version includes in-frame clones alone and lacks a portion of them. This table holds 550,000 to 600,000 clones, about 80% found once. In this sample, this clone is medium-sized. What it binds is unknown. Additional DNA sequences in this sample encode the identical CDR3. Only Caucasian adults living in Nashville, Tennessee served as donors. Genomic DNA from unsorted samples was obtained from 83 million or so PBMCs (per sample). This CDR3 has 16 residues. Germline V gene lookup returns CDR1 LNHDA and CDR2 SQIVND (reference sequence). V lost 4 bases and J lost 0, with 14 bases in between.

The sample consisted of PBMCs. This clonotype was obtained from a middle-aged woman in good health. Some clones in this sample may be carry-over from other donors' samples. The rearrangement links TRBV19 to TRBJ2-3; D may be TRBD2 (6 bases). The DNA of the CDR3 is TGTGCCAGTAGTAGGGCCCTAGCGTCAAGCACAGATACGCAGTATTTT. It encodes CASSRALASSTDTQYF. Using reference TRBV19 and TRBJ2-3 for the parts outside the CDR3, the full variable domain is DGGITQSPKYLFRKEGQNVTLSCEQNLNHDAMYWYRQDPGQGLRLIYYSQIVNDFQKGDIAEGYSVSREKKESFPLTVTSAQKNPTAFYLCASSRALASSTDTQYFGPGTRLTVL.